Each of the 20 T cell receptor beta chains below was sequenced from the same sample in a study of blood T cell repertoires in COVID-19. Generated by immunoSEQ multiplex PCR, the TCRdb table keeps only in-frame clones and is missing some. The sample contains about 340,000 clones, 88% of which appear only once. The sequenced sample was peripheral blood. These receptors all stem from a woman between 65 and 79 years old with COVID-19, enrolled during active disease.

The gene calls are TRBV19 and TRBJ1-2; tentative D call: TRBD1 (5 bases). Germline CDR1 reads LNHDA; CDR2 reads SQIVND (reference sequence). This CDR3 is built from 14 residues. Trimming took 9 bases from V and 4 from J, leaving 18 bases between them. This chain's CDR3 is CASSPGGDLYGYTF. The CDR3, as DNA: TGTGCCAGCTCCCCGGGAGGGGACCTCTATGGCTACACCTTC. Drawing the rest from reference TRBV19 and TRBJ1-2, the complete variable domain is DGGITQSPKYLFRKEGQNVTLSCEQNLNHDAMYWYRQDPGQGLRLIYYSQIVNDFQKGDIAEGYSVSREKKESFPLTVTSAQKNPTAFYLCASSPGGDLYGYTFGSGTRLTVV.

Only one count was recorded for this clone. This chain connects TRBV10-3 to TRBJ1-3; unclear D gene. Germline V gene data show CDR1 as ENHRY and CDR2 as SYGVKD. Trimming pared 10 bases from V and 8 bases from J, leaving 15 bases between. CDR3 length: 12 residues. CDR3 sequence: CATYGEGDTIYF. DNA of the CDR3: TGTGCCACCTATGGGGAGGGAGACACCATATATTTT.

V is TRBV27 and J is TRBJ1-4; perhaps TRBD1 as D (6 bases). The CDR3 totals 15 residues. V gave up 4 bases and J gave up 8 bases, with 17 bases separating them. Germline CDR1 and CDR2: MNHEY and SMNVEV (reference sequence). The CDR3 DNA sequence: TGTGCCAGCAGTTCGACTACAGGGCTTGGAGAAAAACTGTTTTTT. Residues: CASSSTTGLGEKLFF. Full variable domain (remainder filled in from reference TRBV27 and TRBJ1-4): EAQVTQNPRYLITVTGKKLTVTCSQNMNHEYMSWYRQDPGLGLRQIYYSMNVEVTDKGDVPEGYKVSRKEKRNFPLILESPSPNQTSLYFCASSSTTGLGEKLFFGSGTQLSVL.

This clone was found a few times. The chain has TRBV5-1 and TRBJ2-3; the match to TRBD1 covers 9 bases. The CDR3 runs 16 residues. V dropped 0 bases and J dropped 5; count of bases not matched to a gene: 7. Germline CDR1 SGHRS, CDR2 YFSETQ. CDR3 bases: TGCGCCAGCAGCTTGGCCTGGGGACAGGGTAGAGATACGCAGTATTTT. Translation: CASSLAWGQGRDTQYF.

This rearrangement joins TRBV6-5 to TRBJ2-5; TRBD2 might be the D (5 bases). The CDR3 length is 13 residues. Trimming removed 7 bases at V and 1 base at J, with 10 bases between. Germline-derived CDR1 and CDR2 are MNHEY and SVGAGI. The CDR3 spells CASKDYLQETQYF. In DNA form, the CDR3 reads TGTGCCAGCAAAGACTACCTCCAAGAGACCCAGTACTTC.

The V call is TRBV6-5, the J call TRBJ1-1; no firm D call. CDR1 and CDR2 from the germline V gene are MNHEY and SVGAGI. The CDR3 totals 14 residues. V was clipped by 3 bases and J by 1 base, with 9 bases between them. CDR3 residues: CASSYMGENTEAFF. Written as DNA, the CDR3 is TGTGCCAGCAGTTATATGGGAGAGAACACTGAAGCTTTCTTT.

This sequence joins TRBV9 and TRBJ2-1, with a possible D match to TRBD2 (6 bases). V was clipped by 4 bases and J by 0 bases, with 11 bases between them. The CDR3 contains 15 residues. From germline, CDR1 is SGDLS and CDR2 YYNGEE. The CDR3 sequence is CASSPRGSSYNEQFF. The CDR3 region has the DNA TGTGCCAGCAGCCCCCGGGGGAGCTCCTACAATGAGCAGTTCTTC. Full variable domain (remainder filled in from reference TRBV9 and TRBJ2-1): DSGVTQTPKHLITATGQRVTLRCSPRSGDLSVYWYQQSLDQGLQFLIQYYNGEERAKGNILERFSAQQFPDLHSELNLSSLELGDSALYFCASSPRGSSYNEQFFGPGTRLTVL.

V is TRBV28 and J is TRBJ1-6; 9 nucleotides match TRBD1. Germline V CDR1 and CDR2: MDHEN, SYDVKM. V trimming: 5 bases; J trimming: 5 bases; junction bases outside the gene matches: 4. This CDR3 comprises 15 residues. In DNA, the CDR3 is TGTGCCAGCAGTCAGGGGACAGGGAATAATTCACCCCTCCACTTT. It yields the protein CASSQGTGNNSPLHF.

The V and J genes are TRBV24-1 and TRBJ1-2; no definite D call. Germline V gene lookup returns CDR1 KGHDR and CDR2 SFDVKD. V was shortened by 3 bases and J by 8 bases, with 15 bases between the two germline ends. The CDR3 is made up of 14 amino acids. The CDR3 DNA is TGTGCCACCAGTGATGAGCAAGAAACCAAGGGCTACACCTTC. Translated: CATSDEQETKGYTF.

The V gene is TRBV7-2, the J gene TRBJ1-1; no clear D gene. CDR3 size: 13 residues. V gave up 3 bases and J gave up 3 bases, with 8 bases separating them. Germline V gene lookup returns CDR1 SGHTA and CDR2 FQGNSA. CDR3 sequence: CASSFLADTEAFF. DNA of the CDR3: TGTGCCAGCAGCTTCCTGGCCGACACTGAAGCTTTCTTT.

The V and J genes are TRBV9 and TRBJ2-1; TRBD2 might be the D (7 bases). The length of the CDR3 is 16 residues. The germline CDR1 and CDR2 sequences are SGDLS and YYNGEE. The ends were cut back, 0 bases at V and 4 bases at J, with 14 bases in the middle. Here the CDR3 reads CASSVAWGGPYNEQFF. CDR3 sequence (DNA): TGTGCCAGCAGCGTAGCGTGGGGGGGGCCTTACAATGAGCAGTTCTTC.

The rearrangement uses TRBV5-1 and TRBJ1-1; TRBD1 aligns across 7 bases. Trimming cost V 0 bases and J 6 bases; bases outside gene matches: 5. Germline V gene lookup returns CDR1 SGHRS and CDR2 YFSETQ. The CDR3 is 14 amino acids. This chain's CDR3 is CASSLATGRAEAFF. The CDR3 nucleotides read TGCGCCAGCAGCTTGGCGACAGGGCGCGCTGAAGCTTTCTTT.

The table lists this clone with a few counts. This sequence joins TRBV5-6 and TRBJ1-5; a weak D match, TRBD1 (5 bases). V dropped 7 bases and J dropped 2 bases, with 13 bases sitting between them. This CDR3 comprises 14 residues. Looked up from germline, CDR1 is SGHDT and CDR2 is YYEEEE. Here the CDR3 reads CASRIGGGNQPQHF. In nucleotides, the CDR3 is TGTGCCAGCCGTATCGGGGGGGGCAATCAGCCCCAGCATTTT.

This clone appeared a few times. The chain joins TRBV18 to TRBJ1-6; D might be TRBD1 (5 bases). Trimming shortened V by 3 bases and J by 5 bases, and 14 bases separated the two germline ends. From germline, CDR1 is KGHSH and CDR2 LQKENI. CDR3 size: 16 residues. The CDR3 nucleotides read TGTGCCAGCTCACCTTCGGGAGAAGGGGATAATTCACCCCTCCACTTT. Translating it yields CASSPSGEGDNSPLHF.

This clone was detected only a few times. The gene calls are TRBV2 and TRBJ2-3; 10 bases are a match to TRBD2. The CDR3 spans 15 residues. Germline values: CDR1 SNHLY, CDR2 FYNNEI. The J segment lost 4 bases and the V segment lost 5 bases, leaving 6 bases of the junction unmatched. The CDR3 DNA reads as TGTGCCAGCAGTATAAGCGGGGGGGCTGCAGATACGCAGTATTTT. Translated, it gives CASSISGGAADTQYF.

This chain links TRBV7-6 with TRBJ2-1, with 8 bases fitting TRBD2. Unmatched junction bases numbered 5, after V lost 3 bases and J lost 4 bases. Germline CDR1 is SGHVS and CDR2 is FNYEAQ. The CDR3 extends over 15 amino acids. In DNA, the CDR3 is TGTGCCAGCAGCTTGGATGAGCGGGGGTACAATGAGCAGTTCTTC. As protein: CASSLDERGYNEQFF.

The chain joins TRBV18 to TRBJ1-1; the D is unclear. Per germline, CDR1 KGHSH and CDR2 LQKENI. The CDR3 is 16 amino acids. Trimming pared 0 bases from V and 5 bases from J, leaving 16 bases between. The CDR3 here is CASSPPGNGVRTEAFF. CDR3 in DNA: TGTGCCAGCTCACCACCGGGCAACGGTGTTCGAACTGAAGCTTTCTTT.

In its sample, this clone was seen once. The chain couples TRBV10-3 to TRBJ2-3, with D possibly being TRBD2 (6 bases). Trimming stripped 1 base from V and 0 bases from J, with 11 bases between. In germline, CDR1 is ENHRY, CDR2 SYGVKD. This CDR3 contains 16 residues. The CDR3 DNA sequence: TGTGCCATCAGTGAGTTTGGGGGGACTAGCACAGATACGCAGTATTTT. Amino acids: CAISEFGGTSTDTQYF.

This CDR3 reads CATSDLRADGYTF. CDR3 bases: TGTGCCACCAGTGATTTACGAGCGGATGGCTACACCTTC. The V and J genes are TRBV24-1 and TRBJ1-2; the D is unclear. V was clipped by 1 base and J by 6 bases, with 8 bases between them. CDR3 length equals 13 residues. Germline CDR1 reads KGHDR; CDR2 reads SFDVKD.

This clone was counted once. The gene calls are TRBV15 and TRBJ2-2, with D perhaps matching TRBD1 (6 bases). Trimming cost V 9 bases and J 2 bases, with 13 bases left between them. The CDR3 totals 14 residues. Germline V gives CDR1 LNHNV, CDR2 YYDKDF (reference sequence). CDR3 bases: TGTGCCACAGCTCAGGGGCGAAACACCGGGGAGCTGTTTTTT. Translating gives CATAQGRNTGELFF. The whole variable domain, filled in from reference TRBV15 and TRBJ2-2, reads DAMVIQNPRYQVTQFGKPVTLSCSQTLNHNVMYWYQQKSSQAPKLLFHYYDKDFNNEADTPDNFQSRRPNTSFCFLDIRSPGLGDTAMYLCATAQGRNTGELFFGEGSRLTVL.